This T cell receptor beta chain is from a study of T cell repertoires in cytomegalovirus infection. Turning to the study itself: From public TCR beta signatures came an indication of both CMV infection and matching HLA type.

Germline assignment: CDR1 ENHRY and CDR2 SYGVKD. This CDR3 comprises 15 residues. V lost 4 bases, J lost 4 bases, and 6 bases stayed unmatched. With regard to this clonotype: Antigen unknown.

TCRdb processed the reads anew with MiXCR; each CDR3 protein has one entry. The sample holds some 680,000 distinct CDR3 sequences, approximately 40% seen once. Study results and limitations: CMV-specific HLA-C-restricted TCR beta clonotypes dominated the ex vivo response.

The sequencing sample was made of PBMCs. The rearrangement uses TRBV10-3 and TRBJ1-2; 10 nucleotides match TRBD1. The sequence was obtained from a human donor in good health (CMV status not recorded). Some clones in this sample may be carry-over from other donors' samples. The CDR3 region is CAISVWDRGLYGYTF. The DNA for the CDR3 is TGTGCCATCAGTGTGTGGGACAGGGGACTCTATGGCTACACCTTC.